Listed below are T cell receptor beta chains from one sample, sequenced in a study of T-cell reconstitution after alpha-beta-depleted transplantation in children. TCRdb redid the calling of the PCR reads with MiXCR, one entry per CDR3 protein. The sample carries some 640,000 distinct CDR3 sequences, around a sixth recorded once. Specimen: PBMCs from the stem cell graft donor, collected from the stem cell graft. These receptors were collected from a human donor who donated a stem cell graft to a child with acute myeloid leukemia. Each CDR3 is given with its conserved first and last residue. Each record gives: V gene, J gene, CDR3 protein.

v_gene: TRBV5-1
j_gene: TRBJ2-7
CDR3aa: CASSLEEVSYEQYF

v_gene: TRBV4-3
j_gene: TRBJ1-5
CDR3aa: CASSQEWGGSEKPQHF

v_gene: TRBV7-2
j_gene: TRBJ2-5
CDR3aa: CASSLGARLAGGETQYF

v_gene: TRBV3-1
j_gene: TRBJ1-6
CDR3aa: CASSLRDSGRGESPLHF

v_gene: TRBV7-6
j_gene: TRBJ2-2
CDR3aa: CASSLGGAAGELFF

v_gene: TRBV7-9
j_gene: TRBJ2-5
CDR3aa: CASSHGGTAETQYF

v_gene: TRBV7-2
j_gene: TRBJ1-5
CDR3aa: CASSLAAGVVSNQPQHF

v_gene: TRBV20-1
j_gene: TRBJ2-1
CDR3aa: CSARERGAGNEQFF

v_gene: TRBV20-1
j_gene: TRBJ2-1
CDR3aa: CSAESSGGPFGSYNEQFF

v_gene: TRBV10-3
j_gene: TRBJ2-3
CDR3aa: CAINTLLTDTQYF

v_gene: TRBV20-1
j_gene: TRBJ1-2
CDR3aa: CSATESNYGYTF

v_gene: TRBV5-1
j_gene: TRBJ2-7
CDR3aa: CASSLAGEVDEQYF

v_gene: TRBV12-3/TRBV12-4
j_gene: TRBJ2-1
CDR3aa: CASFGPGVQYNEQFF

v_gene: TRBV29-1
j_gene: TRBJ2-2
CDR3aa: CSVGNSLQVDTGELFF

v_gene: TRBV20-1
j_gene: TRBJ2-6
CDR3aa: CSASRDGGLPGANVLTF